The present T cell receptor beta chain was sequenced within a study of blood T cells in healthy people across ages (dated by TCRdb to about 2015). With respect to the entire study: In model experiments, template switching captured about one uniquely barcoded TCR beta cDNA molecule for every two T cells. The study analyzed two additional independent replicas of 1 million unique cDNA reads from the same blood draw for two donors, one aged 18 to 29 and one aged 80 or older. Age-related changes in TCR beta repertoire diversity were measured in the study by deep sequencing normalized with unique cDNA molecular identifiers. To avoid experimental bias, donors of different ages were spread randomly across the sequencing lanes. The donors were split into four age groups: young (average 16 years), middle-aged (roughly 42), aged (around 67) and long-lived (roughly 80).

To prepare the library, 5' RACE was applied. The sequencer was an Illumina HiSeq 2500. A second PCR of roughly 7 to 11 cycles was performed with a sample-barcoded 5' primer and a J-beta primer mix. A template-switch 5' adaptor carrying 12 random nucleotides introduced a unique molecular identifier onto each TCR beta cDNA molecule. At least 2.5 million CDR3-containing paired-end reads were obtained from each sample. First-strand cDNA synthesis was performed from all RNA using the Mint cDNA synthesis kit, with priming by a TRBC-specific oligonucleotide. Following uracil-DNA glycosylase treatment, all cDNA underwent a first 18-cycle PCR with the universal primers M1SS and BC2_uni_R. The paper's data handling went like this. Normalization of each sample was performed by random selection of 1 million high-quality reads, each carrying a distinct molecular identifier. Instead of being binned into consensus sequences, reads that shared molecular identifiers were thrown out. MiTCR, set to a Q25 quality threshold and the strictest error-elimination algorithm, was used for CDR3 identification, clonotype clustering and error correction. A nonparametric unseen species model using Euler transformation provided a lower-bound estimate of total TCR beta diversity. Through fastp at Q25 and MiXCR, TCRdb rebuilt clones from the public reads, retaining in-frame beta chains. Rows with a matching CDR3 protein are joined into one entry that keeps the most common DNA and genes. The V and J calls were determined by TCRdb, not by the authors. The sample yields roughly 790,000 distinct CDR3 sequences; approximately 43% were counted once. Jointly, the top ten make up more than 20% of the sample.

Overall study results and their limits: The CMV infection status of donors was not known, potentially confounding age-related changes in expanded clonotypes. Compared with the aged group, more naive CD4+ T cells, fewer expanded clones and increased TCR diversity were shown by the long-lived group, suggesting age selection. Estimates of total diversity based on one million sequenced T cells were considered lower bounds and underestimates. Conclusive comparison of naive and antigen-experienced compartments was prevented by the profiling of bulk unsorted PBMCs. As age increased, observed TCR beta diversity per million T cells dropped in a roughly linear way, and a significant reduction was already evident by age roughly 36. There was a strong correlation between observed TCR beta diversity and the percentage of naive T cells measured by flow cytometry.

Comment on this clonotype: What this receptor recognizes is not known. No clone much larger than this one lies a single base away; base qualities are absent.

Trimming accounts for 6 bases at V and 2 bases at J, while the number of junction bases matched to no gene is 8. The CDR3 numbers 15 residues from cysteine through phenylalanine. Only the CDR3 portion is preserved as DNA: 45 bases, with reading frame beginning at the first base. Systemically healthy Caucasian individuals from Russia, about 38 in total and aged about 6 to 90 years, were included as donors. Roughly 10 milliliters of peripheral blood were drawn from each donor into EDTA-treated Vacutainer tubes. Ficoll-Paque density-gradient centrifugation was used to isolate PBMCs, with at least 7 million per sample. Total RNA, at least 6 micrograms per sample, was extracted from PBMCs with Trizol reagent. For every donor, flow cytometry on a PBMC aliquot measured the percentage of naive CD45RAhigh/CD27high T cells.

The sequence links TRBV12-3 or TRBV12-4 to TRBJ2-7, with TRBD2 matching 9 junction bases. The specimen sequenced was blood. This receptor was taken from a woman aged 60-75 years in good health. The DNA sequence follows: TGTGCCAGCAGGGCGGGGGGGCCTGTGACCTACGAGCAGTACTTC. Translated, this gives CASRAGGPVTYEQYF.